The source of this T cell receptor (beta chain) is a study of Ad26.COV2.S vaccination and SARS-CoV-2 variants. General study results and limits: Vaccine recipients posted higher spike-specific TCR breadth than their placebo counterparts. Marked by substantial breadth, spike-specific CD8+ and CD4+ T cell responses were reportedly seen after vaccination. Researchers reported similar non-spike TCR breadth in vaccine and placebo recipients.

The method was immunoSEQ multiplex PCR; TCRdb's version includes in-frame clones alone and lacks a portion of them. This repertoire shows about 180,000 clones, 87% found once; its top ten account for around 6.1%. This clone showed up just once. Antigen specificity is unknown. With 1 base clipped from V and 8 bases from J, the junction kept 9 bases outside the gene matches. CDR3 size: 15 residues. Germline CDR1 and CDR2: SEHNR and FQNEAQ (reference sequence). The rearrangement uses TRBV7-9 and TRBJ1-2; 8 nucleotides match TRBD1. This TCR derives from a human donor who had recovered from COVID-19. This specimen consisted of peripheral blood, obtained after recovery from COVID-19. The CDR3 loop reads CASSLDSGTGDGYTF. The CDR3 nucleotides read TGTGCCAGCAGCTTAGATTCTGGGACAGGCGACGGCTACACCTTC.